This T cell receptor beta chain was observed in a study of blood T cells in healthy people across ages. Between the trimmed V and J ends, which lost 1 base and 6 bases, there was a span of 13 bases. The CDR3 is 14 residues long. The V gene's germline CDR1 is SGHTA and CDR2 FQGNSA. This clonotype was counted only a few times. Combining a sample-barcoded 5' primer with a J-beta primer mix, a second PCR ran for roughly 7 to 11 cycles. Every sample gave at least 3 million paired-end reads containing CDR3. Via MiXCR, TCRdb re-called the 5' RACE reads, giving one row per CDR3 protein. The profile shows roughly 800,000 distinct CDR3 sequences, 58% of them singletons.

The specimen was blood. The V gene is TRBV7-2, the J gene TRBJ2-7; no firm D call. This clonotype originated in a man younger than 40 in good health. The CDR3 loop is CASSLGLVPGEQYF. CDR3 nucleotide sequence: TGTGCCAGCAGCTTAGGACTGGTCCCGGGCGAGCAGTACTTC.